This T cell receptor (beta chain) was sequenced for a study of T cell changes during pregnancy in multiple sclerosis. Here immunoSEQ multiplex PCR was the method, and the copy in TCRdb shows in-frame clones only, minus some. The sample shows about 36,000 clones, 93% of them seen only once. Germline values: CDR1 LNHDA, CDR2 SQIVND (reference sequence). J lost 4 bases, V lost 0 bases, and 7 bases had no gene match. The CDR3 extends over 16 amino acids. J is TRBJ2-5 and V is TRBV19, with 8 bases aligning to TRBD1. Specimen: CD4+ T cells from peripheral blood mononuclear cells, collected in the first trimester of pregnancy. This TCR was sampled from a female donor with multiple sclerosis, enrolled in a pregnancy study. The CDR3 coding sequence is TGTGCCAGTAGTATAGATGCCTCAGGGGGCCGAGAGACCCAGTACTTC. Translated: CASSIDASGGRETQYF.